The 20 T cell receptor beta chains in this list originate from one sample, sequenced in a study of T cell responses to AZD1222 COVID-19 vaccine. The repertoire was sequenced with immunoSEQ multiplex PCR; TCRdb's copy has only in-frame clones and lacks some. The table has tens of thousands of clones, approximately 80% seen once; the top ten hold about 20%. This sample comprised peripheral blood, obtained on day 0 of AZD1222 vaccination. The receptor source for this set is an adult in good health.

This clone was seen only a few times. V and J are TRBV2 and TRBJ2-2; no firm D call. The CDR3 covers 13 residues. The V end was cut by 5 bases, the J end by 6 bases, with 10 bases between. Germline CDR1 is SNHLY and CDR2 is FYNNEI. CDR3 loop: CASSPRSPGELFF. CDR3 in DNA: TGTGCCAGCAGTCCTAGGTCCCCCGGGGAGCTGTTTTTT.

The chain employs TRBV2 and TRBJ2-5, with 11 positions matching TRBD2. The ends lost 6 bases at V and 7 bases at J; junction bases unmatched: 10. Germline V lookup: CDR1 SNHLY, CDR2 FYNNEI. This CDR3 has 15 amino acids. The CDR3 nucleotides are TGTGCCAGCAGGCCAACTAGCGGGAGTGGTAGGACCCAGTACTTC. Encoded protein: CASRPTSGSGRTQYF.

This sequence joins TRBV5-1 and TRBJ2-2; a weak D match, TRBD1 (6 bases). The CDR3 is 15 amino acids. Germline loops: CDR1 SGHRS, CDR2 YFSETQ. V was cut by 4 bases and J by 6 bases, with 16 bases left in between. The chain's CDR3 is CASSGGRGWAGELFF. CDR3 DNA sequence: TGCGCCAGCAGCGGTGGCAGGGGCTGGGCCGGGGAGCTGTTTTTT.

The J gene is TRBJ2-1, the V gene TRBV5-1; TRBD2 matches 7 bases. Unmatched junction bases numbered 10, after V lost 6 bases and J lost 7 bases. In germline, CDR1 is SGHRS, CDR2 YFSETQ. This CDR3 has 14 residues. CDR3 in amino acids: CASNIGGGSNEQFF. CDR3 DNA sequence: TGCGCCAGCAATATTGGAGGCGGGAGTAATGAGCAGTTCTTC.

CDR3 in DNA: TGTGCCAGCAGCCCCCGGGGGACTAGCGGACTCACAGATACGCAGTATTTT. This codes for CASSPRGTSGLTDTQYF. This chain uses TRBV7-2 with TRBJ2-3; 11 nucleotides agree with TRBD2. Germline-derived CDR1 and CDR2 are SGHTA and FQGNSA. Germline trimming cut 5 bases from V and 2 bases from J; bases unmatched to any gene: 9. The CDR3 length is 17 residues.

This chain joins TRBV7-3 and TRBJ2-5; D might be TRBD1 or TRBD2, each matching 5 bases. From germline, CDR1 is SGHTA and CDR2 FQGTGA. The CDR3 covers 15 residues. The germline V and J ends were trimmed by 5 bases and 2 bases, with 15 bases remaining between them. As DNA, the CDR3 is TGTGCCAGCAGCGCCCCCGGGACCCAACAAGAGACCCAGTACTTC. This gives the protein CASSAPGTQQETQYF.

The genes are TRBV9 and TRBJ1-4; 10 bases are a match to TRBD1. J lost 5 bases, V lost 4 bases, and 14 bases had no gene match. Germline V gives CDR1 SGDLS, CDR2 YYNGEE. The CDR3 length is 18 residues. This chain's CDR3 is CASSPTRTGGGLNEKLFF. The CDR3 DNA follows: TGTGCCAGCAGCCCAACCCGGACAGGGGGGGGATTAAATGAAAAACTGTTTTTT.

The chain recombines TRBV6-5 with TRBJ2-5; tentative D call: TRBD2 (6 bases). This CDR3 comprises 14 residues. The V gene lost 4 bases and the J gene lost 5 bases, with 14 bases spanning the gap. Germline CDR1 is MNHEY and CDR2 is SVGAGI. As DNA, the CDR3 is TGTGCCAGCAGTTTCGGGGGAAGGGTTGAGACCCAGTACTTC. Protein: CASSFGGRVETQYF.

The genes are TRBV19 and TRBJ2-5, with D possibly matching TRBD1 (5 bases). V dropped 3 bases and J dropped 5 bases, with 16 bases sitting between them. The V gene's germline CDR1 is LNHDA and CDR2 SQIVND (reference sequence). The CDR3 consists of 15 residues. The CDR3 nucleotides read TGTGCCAGTAGTATCCCCCACAGGTCCGAGGAGACCCAGTACTTC. Protein sequence: CASSIPHRSEETQYF.

V usage is TRBV6-2 or TRBV6-3 and J usage is TRBJ2-7; 12 bases map to TRBD1. With 5 bases clipped from V and 5 bases from J, the junction kept 13 bases outside the gene matches. Germline CDR1 MNHEY, CDR2 SVGEGT. The CDR3 is made up of 17 amino acids. CDR3: CASSPGQGAPSRHEQYV. The CDR3 nucleotides read TGTGCCAGCAGTCCGGGACAGGGGGCGCCCAGCCGTCACGAGCAGTACGTC.

V is TRBV6-1 and J is TRBJ1-5; D remains ambiguous. The V gene lost 2 bases and the J gene lost 9 bases, with 8 bases spanning the gap. CDR1 is MNHNS and CDR2 is SASEGT in the germline V gene. This CDR3 spans 12 amino acids. The CDR3 region is CASSERGRPQHF. CDR3 in DNA: TGTGCCAGCAGTGAAAGAGGGAGGCCCCAGCATTTT.

The J gene is TRBJ1-1, the V gene TRBV6-2 or TRBV6-3; D uncertain. Trimming took off 5 bases at V and 0 bases at J, with 7 bases between the two ends. Germline V lookup: CDR1 MNHEY, CDR2 SVGEGT. This CDR3 comprises 13 residues. In DNA form, the CDR3 reads TGTGCCAGCAGTCAGTATTTGAACACTGAAGCTTTCTTT. Encoded protein: CASSQYLNTEAFF.

V is TRBV9 and J is TRBJ1-6, with 7 bases aligning to TRBD1. V dropped 3 bases and J dropped 8; count of bases not matched to a gene: 11. The germline V gene encodes CDR1 SGDLS and CDR2 YYNGEE. CDR3 length: 16 residues. This CDR3 is CASSERTGARDSPLHF. CDR3 DNA sequence: TGTGCCAGCAGCGAGAGAACAGGGGCGCGGGATTCACCCCTCCACTTT.

The chain couples TRBV6-1 to TRBJ1-5; a weak D match, TRBD1 (5 bases). This CDR3 comprises 13 residues. Trimming removed 3 bases at V and 7 bases at J, with 10 bases between. CDR1 and CDR2 (germline): MNHNS, SASEGT. CDR3 amino acids: CASSEVNRQPQHF. CDR3 bases: TGTGCCAGCAGTGAGGTAAACAGGCAGCCCCAGCATTTT.

V usage is TRBV29-1 and J usage is TRBJ2-3; TRBD2 aligns across 12 bases. V dropped 7 bases and J dropped 6; count of bases not matched to a gene: 2. CDR1 is SQVTM and CDR2 is ANQGSEA in the germline V gene. The CDR3 runs 12 residues. CDR3 DNA sequence: TGCAGCGGACTAGCGGGAGTTGATACGCAGTATTTT. The encoded protein is CSGLAGVDTQYF.

CDR3 sequence reads: CASRPTAAGANVLTF. CDR3 coding DNA: TGTGCCAGCAGGCCTACAGCTGCTGGGGCCAACGTCCTGACTTTC. The rearrangement joins TRBV11-2 to TRBJ2-6, with unresolved D. Germline CDR1 and CDR2: SGHAT and FQNNGV. V lost 6 bases, J lost 2 bases, and 11 bases lay in between. The CDR3 contains 15 residues.

The CDR3, as DNA: TGTGCCAGCAGCCAAGATACCATTAACTATGGCTACACCTTC. Protein product: CASSQDTINYGYTF. This rearrangement joins TRBV4-2 to TRBJ1-2; D is ambiguous. V was trimmed by 0 bases and J by 1 base, leaving 6 bases between them. Germline V CDR1 and CDR2: LGHNA, YNFKEQ. The CDR3 is 14 residues long.

The genes are TRBV27 and TRBJ1-2; 7 bases align to TRBD1. This CDR3 spans 13 amino acids. Germline V gene lookup returns CDR1 MNHEY and CDR2 SMNVEV (reference sequence). The ends lost 3 bases at V and 6 bases at J; junction bases unmatched: 4. Written as DNA, the CDR3 is TGTGCCAGCAGTTTGTATAGGGGGCATGGCTACACCTTC. Protein sequence: CASSLYRGHGYTF.

V usage is TRBV27 and J usage is TRBJ2-1; tentatively, D is TRBD1 (5 bases). V was pared by 3 bases and J by 6 bases, with 9 bases between. Germline V gives CDR1 MNHEY, CDR2 SMNVEV (reference sequence). This CDR3 has 13 amino acids. The CDR3 DNA sequence: TGTGCCAGCAGTTTGACAGAAAGCAATGAGCAGTTCTTC. It specifies CASSLTESNEQFF.

This chain uses TRBV30 with TRBJ1-2; no reliable D call. This CDR3 has 13 amino acids. The germline V gene encodes CDR1 GTSNPN and CDR2 SVGIG (reference sequence). V lost 1 base and J lost 5, with 11 bases in between. The CDR3 nucleotides are TGTGCCTGGAGTGGGCCCGGCAATTATGGCTACACCTTC. Encoded protein: CAWSGPGNYGYTF.